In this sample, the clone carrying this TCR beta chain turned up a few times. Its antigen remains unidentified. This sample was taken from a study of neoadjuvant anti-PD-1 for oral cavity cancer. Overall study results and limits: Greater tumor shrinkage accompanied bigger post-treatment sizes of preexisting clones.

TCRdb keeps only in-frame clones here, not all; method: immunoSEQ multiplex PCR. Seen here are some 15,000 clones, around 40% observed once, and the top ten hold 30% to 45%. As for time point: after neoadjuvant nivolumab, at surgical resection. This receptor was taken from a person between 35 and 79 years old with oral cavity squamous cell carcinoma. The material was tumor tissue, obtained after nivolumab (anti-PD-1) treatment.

Here the CDR3 DNA reads TGTGCCAGCAGCCGTGGAGGGCCTAGCAATCAGCCCCAGCATTTT. Translation gives CASSRGGPSNQPQHF. The chain couples TRBV5-6 to TRBJ1-5; D is uncertain. This CDR3 region has 15 residues. Germline V lookup: CDR1 SGHDT, CDR2 YYEEEE. V was clipped by 4 bases and J by 0 bases, with 11 bases between them. The whole variable domain, remainder taken from reference TRBV5-6 and TRBJ1-5, is DAGVTQSPTHLIKTRGQQVTLRCSPKSGHDTVSWYQQALGQGPQFIFQYYEEEERQRGNFPDRFSGHQFPNYSSELNVNALLLGDSALYLCASSRGGPSNQPQHFGDGTRLSIL.